This entry is about one TCR beta chain. This sample stems from a study of blood T cell repertoires in COVID-19. Whole-study context: Both acute and convalescent COVID-19 samples were obtained from the United States, Italy and Spain. PBMCs, B-cell-depleted T cells, or T cells provided the cDNA or gDNA that made up the material.

Original analysis: Amplified reference gene primers provided the basis for estimating nucleated cell counts. The table came from immunoSEQ multiplex PCR; TCRdb's copy has only in-frame clones and leaves some out. From that table come the V and J calls and clone size; the DNA was used to work out D and trimming. Among under 350,000 clones listed, 75% to 95% were seen once. Looked up from germline, CDR1 is SGHVS and CDR2 is FQNEAQ. The CDR3 loop spans 13 amino acids. The J segment lost 11 bases and the V segment lost 1 base, leaving 2 bases of the junction unmatched. One Seattle source followed patients from active infection through their disease course.

The rearrangement links TRBV7-8 to TRBJ1-6; 7 positions agree with TRBD1. Specimen: peripheral blood. The TCR was taken from a woman in her 30s with COVID-19, enrolled during active disease. The CDR3 DNA follows: TGTGCCAGCAGCTTAGACAGGGGCGCACCCCTCCACTTT. Residues: CASSLDRGAPLHF.